Below, 24 T cell receptor beta chains from the same sample are listed, as sequenced in a study of vaccination and CD4 T cells after COVID-19. Antigens for these TCRs are unknown. Sequencing of cultured CD4+ T cell DNA used the Oncomine TCR Beta short-read assay. Each CDR3 protein is one row after TCRdb ran MiXCR on the PCR reads. Counted here are roughly 7,400 distinct CDR3 sequences, roughly half occurring once; the ten biggest clones make up 30% to 40%. Treatment specified: roughly ten-day PBMC culture with coronavirus spike peptide pools or control peptides (ViraFEST assay). Sequenced material: CD4+ T cells from blood, cultured in vitro. These receptors were taken from a human donor who had recovered from COVID-19.

The chain combines TRBV20-1 with TRBJ2-1; tentative D call: TRBD1 (6 bases). Germline assignment: CDR1 DFQATT and CDR2 SNEGSKA (reference sequence). Trimming shortened V by 3 bases and J by 10 bases, and 13 bases separated the two germline ends. The CDR3 runs 12 residues. CDR3 nucleotides: TGCAGTGCTAGTCGCAGGGGACGAGAGCAGTTCTTC. Its protein product is CSASRRGREQFF.

The CDR3 coding sequence is TGTGCCACCAGTGAGGAGACACACTCTGGGGCCAACGTCCTGACTTTC. Translated: CATSEETHSGANVLTF. The chain employs TRBV24-1 and TRBJ2-6; D not certain. This CDR3 comprises 16 residues. The V gene lost 4 bases and the J gene lost 0 bases, with 9 bases spanning the gap. Per the germline V gene, CDR1 is KGHDR and CDR2 is SFDVKD.

CDR3 nucleotides: TGTGCCAGCAGCCTGACAAAGACTTCAGATACCCAGTACTTC. Translated, it gives CASSLTKTSDTQYF. V is TRBV11-3 and J is TRBJ2-5; D is unclear. V lost 5 bases and J lost 8, with 18 bases in between. Germline lookup yields CDR1 SGHNT and CDR2 YENEEA. This CDR3 has 14 residues.

The J gene is TRBJ1-2, the V gene TRBV7-2, with D hard to call. V lost 3 bases to trimming and J lost 1 base, with 6 bases between them. CDR1 and CDR2 (germline): SGHTA, FQGNSA. CDR3 length: 13 amino acids. CDR3 sequence reads: CASSFRNNYGYTF. The CDR3 DNA is TGTGCCAGCAGCTTTCGAAATAACTATGGCTACACCTTC.

In this sample, this clonotype turned up a few times. The chain employs TRBV7-9 and TRBJ2-3; 8 nucleotides line up with TRBD2. The germline gives CDR1 SEHNR, CDR2 FQNEAQ (reference sequence). J was trimmed by 4 bases and V by 5 bases; bases with no gene match: 8. This CDR3 has 15 amino acids. The CDR3 region is CASSPHRGGPDTQYF. The CDR3 DNA reads as TGTGCCAGCAGCCCACATCGGGGGGGGCCAGATACGCAGTATTTT.

This chain joins TRBV6-2 or TRBV6-3 and TRBJ2-7, with 11 bases lining up with TRBD2. This CDR3 comprises 14 residues. V shed 5 bases and J 3 bases; nucleotides not matched to a gene: 3. CDR1 and CDR2 (germline): MNHEY, SVGEGT. The CDR3 nucleotides are TGTGCCAGCAGTCGGCTAGCGGGGGGCTACGAGCAGTACTTC. This translates into CASSRLAGGYEQYF.

Details on this clonotype: Compared with germline, one end of the junction differs, possibly owing to a read error. V is TRBV15 and J is TRBJ1-1; tentative D call: TRBD1 (6 bases). The V gene's germline CDR1 is LNHNV and CDR2 YYDKDF (reference sequence). The CDR3 totals 10 residues. CDR3 in amino acids: CATSTDRHCF. The CDR3 coding sequence is TGTGCCACCAGCACCGACAGGCACTGCTTT.

The gene calls are TRBV11-3 and TRBJ2-3; maybe TRBD1 (5 bases). V was trimmed by 5 bases and J by 2 bases, leaving 11 bases between them. The CDR3 totals 14 residues. Germline values: CDR1 SGHNT, CDR2 YENEEA. DNA of the CDR3: TGTGCCAGCAGCCGAGACAGAGACACAGATACGCAGTATTTT. This translates into CASSRDRDTDTQYF.

This clonotype came up a few times. The chain combines TRBV19 with TRBJ1-2; 7 positions match TRBD1. Trimming at V came to 2 bases and at J to 0 bases, leaving 3 bases not matched to a gene. This CDR3 comprises 15 residues. CDR1 LNHDA and CDR2 SQIVND come from the germline V gene (reference sequence). The CDR3 sequence: CASSIRQGTNYGYTF. The CDR3 nucleotides are TGTGCCAGTAGTATAAGACAGGGAACTAACTATGGCTACACCTTC.

The chain employs TRBV28 and TRBJ1-5; weak D call: TRBD1 (5 bases). V lost 3 bases, J lost 5 bases, and 14 bases lay in between. Germline V CDR1 and CDR2: MDHEN, SYDVKM. CDR3 length: 15 residues. The CDR3, as DNA: TGTGCCAGCAGTTTTGTCAGGGAGAGGGATCAGCCCCAGCATTTT. This codes for CASSFVRERDQPQHF.

In this sample, this clonotype turned up once. The chain recombines TRBV2 with TRBJ2-2, with 14 bases identical to TRBD2. Germline-derived CDR1 and CDR2 are SNHLY and FYNNEI. Trimming cost V 5 bases and J 7 bases; bases outside gene matches: 6. CDR3 length: 16 amino acids. The CDR3 spells CASSLTSGGASGELFF. The DNA of the CDR3 is TGTGCCAGCAGTCTGACTAGCGGGGGGGCTAGCGGGGAGCTGTTTTTT.

The genes are TRBV6-2 or TRBV6-3 and TRBJ2-1; 12 nucleotides line up with TRBD2. The CDR3 spans 15 residues. V lost 4 bases to trimming and J lost 9 bases; unmatched junction nucleotides: 7. CDR1 and CDR2 (germline): MNHEY, SVGEGT. CDR3 region: CASSLPSGGAGEQFF. Here the CDR3 DNA reads TGTGCCAGCAGTTTGCCTAGCGGGGGGGCCGGTGAGCAGTTCTTC.

The CDR3 DNA reads as TGTGCCAGCAGTCCCTCTAACTATGGCTACACCTTC. Protein sequence: CASSPSNYGYTF. This chain uses TRBV28 with TRBJ1-2; D is unclear. Trimming removed 5 bases from V and 0 bases from J, with 4 bases in between. This CDR3 spans 12 amino acids. Germline lookup yields CDR1 MDHEN and CDR2 SYDVKM.

V gene TRBV28 combines with J gene TRBJ2-4; D is unclear. V was shortened by 5 bases and J by 4 bases, with 9 bases between the two germline ends. Germline CDR1 MDHEN, CDR2 SYDVKM. The CDR3 has 13 residues. Here the CDR3 reads CASSADPKNIQYF. The CDR3 nucleotides are TGTGCCAGCAGTGCCGACCCTAAAAACATTCAGTACTTC.

This clonotype appeared a single time. J is TRBJ1-1 and V is TRBV7-2; D unclear. CDR3 length: 15 amino acids. V was trimmed by 3 bases and J by 5 bases, leaving 16 bases between them. CDR1 is SGHTA, CDR2 FQGNSA, per germline. The CDR3 coding sequence is TGTGCCAGCAGCTTGGGTCTCCTTCCAGGTACTGAAGCTTTCTTT. Encoded protein: CASSLGLLPGTEAFF.

This clonotype was seen a single time. This chain uses TRBV7-3 with TRBJ1-1; D uncertain. This CDR3 comprises 13 residues. Per the germline V gene, CDR1 is SGHTA and CDR2 is FQGTGA. Deletions cut 4 bases from V and 5 bases from J, with 11 bases between. The CDR3 coding sequence is TGTGCCAGCAGCTCAGACTTTTTGACTGAAGCTTTCTTT. Translation gives CASSSDFLTEAFF. The full variable domain, completed using reference TRBV7-3 and TRBJ1-1, is GAGVSQTPSNKVTEKGKYVELRCDPISGHTALYWYRQSLGQGPEFLIYFQGTGAADDSGLPNDRFFAVRPEGSVSTLKIQRTERGDSAVYLCASSSDFLTEAFFGQGTRLTVV.

This clonotype turned up a few times. V usage is TRBV6-1 and J usage is TRBJ1-1; maybe TRBD1 (6 bases). V was trimmed by 5 bases and J by 0 bases, leaving 19 bases between them. The CDR3 has 17 residues. Germline CDR1 and CDR2: MNHNS and SASEGT. CDR3 loop: CASSPGQFSDMNTEAFF. The CDR3 nucleotides are TGTGCCAGCAGTCCCGGACAGTTTTCTGATATGAACACTGAAGCTTTCTTT.

This clonotype counts as medium-sized. The chain recombines TRBV20-1 with TRBJ2-1; TRBD2 aligns across 14 bases. Germline loops: CDR1 DFQATT, CDR2 SNEGSKA (reference sequence). The CDR3 totals 16 residues. The J segment lost 5 bases and the V segment lost 1 base, leaving 4 bases of the junction unmatched. The CDR3 region is CSARGGLAGGHNEQFF. The CDR3, as DNA: TGCAGTGCTAGAGGTGGACTAGCGGGGGGTCACAATGAGCAGTTCTTC.

The V call is TRBV11-2, the J call TRBJ2-3; D is unclear. V was pared by 1 base and J by 0 bases, with 11 bases between. Germline CDR1 and CDR2: SGHAT and FQNNGV. CDR3 length: 16 residues. As DNA, the CDR3 is TGTGCCAGCAGCTTAGGAGAAGGAACTAGCACAGATACGCAGTATTTT. Amino acid sequence: CASSLGEGTSTDTQYF.

The V and J genes are TRBV12-5 and TRBJ2-5; D is uncertain. Germline CDR1 is LGHNT and CDR2 is FRNRAP. V was pared by 6 bases and J by 0 bases, with 11 bases between. The CDR3 contains 14 residues. The CDR3 spells CASGGGKYQETQYF. The CDR3 region has the DNA TGTGCTAGTGGGGGCGGCAAGTACCAAGAGACCCAGTACTTC.

This clonotype was seen only a few times. This chain uses TRBV7-8 with TRBJ2-5; TRBD2 might be the D (6 bases). This CDR3 is 15 amino acids long. V lost 5 bases and J 4 bases, leaving 17 bases between the germline ends. Germline CDR1 SGHVS, CDR2 FQNEAQ. CDR3 bases: TGTGCCAGCAGCCCGGGGAGACTAGTCGGAGAGACCCAGTACTTC. Translation gives CASSPGRLVGETQYF.

The V and J genes are TRBV4-2 and TRBJ2-5, with D uncertain. The CDR3 spans 14 residues. Germline loops: CDR1 LGHNA, CDR2 YNFKEQ. The V end was cut by 0 bases, the J end by 5 bases, with 10 bases between. This chain's CDR3 is CASSQDEWAETQYF. DNA for the CDR3: TGTGCCAGCAGCCAAGATGAGTGGGCGGAGACCCAGTACTTC.

The chain joins TRBV30 to TRBJ1-5; D possibly corresponds to TRBD1 (5 bases). Deletions cut 2 bases from V and 3 bases from J, with 20 bases between. CDR3 length: 17 residues. Per the germline V gene, CDR1 is GTSNPN and CDR2 is SVGIG (reference sequence). DNA of the CDR3: TGTGCCTGGAGTCAAGACAGCGGCTCGATTCCCAATCAGCCCCAGCATTTT. Translation: CAWSQDSGSIPNQPQHF. Complete variable domain (other parts from reference TRBV30 and TRBJ1-5): SQTIHQWPATLVQPVGSPLSLECTVEGTSNPNLYWYRQAAGRGLQLLFYSVGIGQISSEVPQNLSASRPQDRQFILSSKKLLLSDSGFYLCAWSQDSGSIPNQPQHFGDGTRLSIL.

This chain joins TRBV6-5 and TRBJ2-7, with TRBD1 as a possible D gene (7 bases). CDR3 length: 16 amino acids. Germline loops: CDR1 MNHEY, CDR2 SVGAGI. The germline V and J ends were trimmed by 3 bases and 2 bases, with 17 bases remaining between them. This chain's CDR3 is CASSYRWRGRAYEQYF. DNA for the CDR3: TGTGCCAGCAGTTATAGGTGGAGGGGGCGAGCCTACGAGCAGTACTTC.